The rows below give T cell receptor beta chains drawn from one sample of a study of CD8 T cells in ankylosing spondylitis. MiXCR was run by TCRdb on the 5' RACE reads, yielding one entry per CDR3 protein. The sample carries hundreds of thousands of distinct CDR3 sequences, around 18% recorded once. Sample: blood, either unsorted or a sorted T cell fraction (not recorded which). Source of these receptors: a male donor with ankylosing spondylitis. CDR3s include the opening cysteine and the closing phenylalanine or tryptophan. The D gene is left open where the match is weak. Clone sizes are given selectively: once, few, many, or a class where the clone is expanded.

v_call	j_call	d_call	clone_size	cdr3_nt	cdr3_aa
TRBV9	TRBJ2-1	.	.	TGTGCCAGCAGCGTAGACGGGAGACCTTACAATGAGCAGTTCTTC	CASSVDGRPYNEQFF
TRBV12-3/TRBV12-4	TRBJ1-1	.	many	TGTGCCAGCAGTTACGCGAATGAGGCTTTCTTT	CASSYANEAFF
TRBV9	TRBJ1-3	.	few	TGTGCCAGCAGCCAGGGCCGGCTAGTTCTCTCTGGAAACACCATATATTTT	CASSQGRLVLSGNTIYF
TRBV30	TRBJ2-3	.	few	TGTGCCTGGAGTTCCCGGGCCCCCATAGATACGCAGTATTTT	CAWSSRAPIDTQYF
TRBV6-1	TRBJ2-7	TRBD2	.	TGTGCCAGCAGTCGGAGGCGGGAGGGGGATAGCTCCTACGAGCAGTACTTC	CASSRRREGDSSYEQYF
TRBV5-1	TRBJ1-1	.	few	TGCGCCAGCACACAAACACAGGGAATGAACACTGAAGCTTTCTTT	CASTQTQGMNTEAFF
TRBV5-1	TRBJ2-7	TRBD2	few	TGCGCCAGCAGCTCCCTAACGGGGGGTTCTCACTCCTACGAGCAGTACTTC	CASSSLTGGSHSYEQYF
TRBV20-1	TRBJ1-2	.	.	TGCAGTGCTGTCGTCTATCGCGACTATGGCTACACCTTC	CSAVVYRDYGYTF
TRBV5-1	TRBJ1-1	.	.	TGCGCCAGCAGCTTAAATCTGGAGGGTTACACTGAAGCTTTCTTT	CASSLNLEGYTEAFF
TRBV29-1	TRBJ2-5	TRBD2	few	TGCAGCGTTGAGCTAGCGGGGCACCAAGAGACCCAGTACTTC	CSVELAGHQETQYF
TRBV30	TRBJ1-3	.	.	TGTGCCTGGAGTGTGGACTCGCACTCTGGAAACACCATATATTTT	CAWSVDSHSGNTIYF
TRBV27	TRBJ1-2	.	few	TGTGCCAGCAGTTGGGGGGAAGGCTCTAGCTACACCTTC	CASSWGEGSSYTF
TRBV12-3/TRBV12-4	TRBJ2-1	.	few	TGTGCCAGCAGTTTAGATGGCGCTTCCTACGATGGGGGGCAGTTCTTC	CASSLDGASYDGGQFF
TRBV25-1	TRBJ2-1	TRBD2	.	TGTGCCAGCAGGGAGGGACTAGCGGGCAATGAGCAGTTCTTC	CASREGLAGNEQFF
TRBV2	TRBJ2-1	TRBD2	.	TGTGCCAGCAGTGAAACCACGGGACTAGCGGGATTGGGGAGCTCCTACAATGAGCAGTTCTTC	CASSETTGLAGLGSSYNEQFF
TRBV2	TRBJ2-3	TRBD2	few	TGTGCCAGCAGTGAGTCGGGACTAAGCACAGATACGCAGTATTTT	CASSESGLSTDTQYF
TRBV10-3	TRBJ2-7	.	.	TGTGCCATCAGTGACGATTTAACAAATGCCCACGAGCAGTACTTC	CAISDDLTNAHEQYF
TRBV5-4	TRBJ2-7	.	.	TGTGCCAGCAGCTCTTACGGCATCTACGAGCAGTACTTC	CASSSYGIYEQYF
TRBV20-1	TRBJ2-2	TRBD1	few	TGCAGTGCTAGAGCCGCGGACAGGGCGGGCACCGGGGAGCTGTTTTTT	CSARAADRAGTGELFF
TRBV29-1	TRBJ1-2	.	.	TGCAGCGTTGAAGATGCTACGGATCTCAGCTATGGCTACACCTTC	CSVEDATDLSYGYTF
TRBV29-1	TRBJ1-2	TRBD1	few	TGCAGCGTTGGTGGGGGGACAGAAACCAAGGGGGGCTACACCTTC	CSVGGGTETKGGYTF
TRBV27	TRBJ2-7	.	few	TGTGCCAGCAGCCTGGGGACATTTTACGAGCAGTACTTC	CASSLGTFYEQYF
TRBV7-9	TRBJ1-4	.	.	TGTGCCAGCAGCTCGGCAGGGGACGAAAAACTGTTTTTT	CASSSAGDEKLFF
TRBV12-3/TRBV12-4	TRBJ2-1	TRBD2	.	TGTGCCAGCAGCCCTTTAGCGGGATGGGGTGAGCAGTTCTTC	CASSPLAGWGEQFF
TRBV15	TRBJ1-4	.	.	TGTGCCACCAGCAGCCAGGGAGTTGAAAAACTGTTTTTT	CATSSQGVEKLFF
TRBV27	TRBJ2-1	.	few	TGTGCCAGCAGTTTATCGGTGGGCGTTTCCTACAATGAGCAGTTCTTC	CASSLSVGVSYNEQFF
TRBV12-3/TRBV12-4	TRBJ2-2	.	few	TGTGCCAGCAGTTTTTCCCTGGGAATCACCGGGGAGCTGTTTTTT	CASSFSLGITGELFF
TRBV7-8	TRBJ2-7	TRBD2	.	TGTGCCAGCAGCTCGGCGTCTAGCGGGTCCTACGAGCAGTACTTC	CASSSASSGSYEQYF
TRBV15	TRBJ1-1	.	many	TGTGCCACCAGCCGAGCGGGAAGTGAAGCTTTCTTT	CATSRAGSEAFF
TRBV11-3	TRBJ1-4	.	many	TGTGCCAGCAGCCCGCGTCGAGGGGGGCTGAATGAAAAACTGTTTTTT	CASSPRRGGLNEKLFF
TRBV20-1	TRBJ2-1	.	.	TGCAGTGCTTCTTGGGATACCTACAATGAGCAGTTCTTC	CSASWDTYNEQFF
TRBV10-3	TRBJ2-1	TRBD2	.	TGTGCCATTTCTAGCGGGAGTGACTACAATGAGCAGTTCTTC	CAISSGSDYNEQFF
TRBV29-1	TRBJ2-7	TRBD2	many	TGCAGCGTGGCCGGACTAGTACACGAGCAGTACTTC	CSVAGLVHEQYF
TRBV5-6	TRBJ2-2	.	few	TGTGCCAGCAGCTTTGGGAACACCGGGGAGCTGTTTTTT	CASSFGNTGELFF
TRBV12-3/TRBV12-4	TRBJ2-3	.	few	TGTGCCAGCAGTTTAGATGGGAGGCCCCGCACAGATACGCAGTATTTT	CASSLDGRPRTDTQYF
TRBV11-2	TRBJ2-1	TRBD2	few	TGTGCCAGCAGCTATAGCGGGGGATGGAATGAGCAGTTCTTC	CASSYSGGWNEQFF
TRBV29-1	TRBJ2-2	TRBD1	many	TGCAGCGTTGAATTGGGACAGGGCTCGACGGCCGGGGAGCTGTTTTTT	CSVELGQGSTAGELFF
TRBV7-9	TRBJ1-2	.	.	TGTGCCAGCAGCCTCGGCCCGGACCGAGCTAACTATGGCTACACCTTC	CASSLGPDRANYGYTF
TRBV4-1	TRBJ2-2	.	.	TGCGCCAGCAGCTGGCAGCAGACGAACACCGGGGAGCTGTTTTTT	CASSWQQTNTGELFF
TRBV4-1	TRBJ1-2	.	.	TGCGCCAGCAGCCAAGAGGGGCGGGGGCGGCGGGGCTACACCTTC	CASSQEGRGRRGYTF
TRBV6-6	TRBJ1-2	.	.	TGTGCCAGCAGTTATGAGGCAGACTACACCTTC	CASSYEADYTF
TRBV6-1	TRBJ1-4	.	.	TGTGCCATTGGAGGGTCGGTTAATGAAAAACTGTTTTTT	CAIGGSVNEKLFF
TRBV4-1	TRBJ2-7	TRBD1	.	TGCGCCAGCAGCCAGACAGGGGAGTCCTACGAGCAGTACTTC	CASSQTGESYEQYF
TRBV19	TRBJ2-1	TRBD2	.	TGTGCCAGTAGTATAGGAGCGGGAGACTCCTACAATGAGCAGTTCTTC	CASSIGAGDSYNEQFF
TRBV2	TRBJ2-3	TRBD2	.	TGTGCCAGCAGTGAAAATGTGGGTGCGGGGGAGACAGATACGCAGTATTTT	CASSENVGAGETDTQYF